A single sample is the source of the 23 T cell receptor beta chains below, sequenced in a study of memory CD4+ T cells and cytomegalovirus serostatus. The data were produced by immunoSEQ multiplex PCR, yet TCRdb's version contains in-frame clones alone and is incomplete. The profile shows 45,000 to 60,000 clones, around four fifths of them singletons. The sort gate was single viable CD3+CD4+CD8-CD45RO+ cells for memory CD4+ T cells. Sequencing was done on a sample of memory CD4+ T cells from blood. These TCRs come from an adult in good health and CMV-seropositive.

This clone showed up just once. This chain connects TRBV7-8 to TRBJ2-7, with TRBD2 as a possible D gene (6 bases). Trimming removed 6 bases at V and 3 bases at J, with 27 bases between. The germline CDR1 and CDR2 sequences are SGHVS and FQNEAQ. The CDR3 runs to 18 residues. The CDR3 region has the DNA TGTGCCAGCAGTTTCCCCCGAGACCCAGGCCAGGGAGGCTACGAGCAGTACTTC. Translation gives CASSFPRDPGQGGYEQYF.

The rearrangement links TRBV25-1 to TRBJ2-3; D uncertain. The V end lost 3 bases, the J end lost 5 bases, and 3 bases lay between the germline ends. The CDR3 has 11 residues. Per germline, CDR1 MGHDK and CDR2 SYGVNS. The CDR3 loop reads CASSEGDTQYF. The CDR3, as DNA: TGTGCCAGCAGTGAGGGAGATACGCAGTATTTT.

Here the CDR3 reads CASRFADSYNEQFF. As DNA, the CDR3 is TGTGCCAGCAGGTTTGCCGACAGCTACAATGAGCAGTTCTTC. The chain employs TRBV5-5 and TRBJ2-1, with TRBD1 as a possible D gene (5 bases). This CDR3 is built from 14 residues. Trimming took off 5 bases at V and 3 bases at J, with 12 bases between the two ends. Germline CDR1 and CDR2: SGHKS and YYEKEE (reference sequence).

CDR3 nucleotide sequence: TGTGCCAGCAGCCGGACAGGGTCCTCCTACGAGCAGTACTTC. This gives the protein CASSRTGSSYEQYF. V and J are TRBV7-2 and TRBJ2-7; 8 nucleotides match TRBD1. Losses at the gene ends were 5 bases for V and 0 bases for J; bases not matched to a gene: 3. CDR3 length equals 14 residues. The germline gives CDR1 SGHTA, CDR2 FQGNSA.

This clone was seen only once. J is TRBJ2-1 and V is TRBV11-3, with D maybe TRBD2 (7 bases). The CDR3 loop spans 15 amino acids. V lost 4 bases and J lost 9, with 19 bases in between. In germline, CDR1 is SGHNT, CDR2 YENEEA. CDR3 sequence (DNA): TGTGCCAGCAGCTCTTATGGGGGGGGCCGCGGTGAGCAGTTCTTC. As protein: CASSSYGGGRGEQFF.

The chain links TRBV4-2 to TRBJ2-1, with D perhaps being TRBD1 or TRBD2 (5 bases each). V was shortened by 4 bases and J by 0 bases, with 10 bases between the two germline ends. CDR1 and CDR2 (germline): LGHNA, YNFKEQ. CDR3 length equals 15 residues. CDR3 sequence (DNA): TGTGCCAGCAGCCCGGGACCTTTCTCCTACAATGAGCAGTTCTTC. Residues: CASSPGPFSYNEQFF.

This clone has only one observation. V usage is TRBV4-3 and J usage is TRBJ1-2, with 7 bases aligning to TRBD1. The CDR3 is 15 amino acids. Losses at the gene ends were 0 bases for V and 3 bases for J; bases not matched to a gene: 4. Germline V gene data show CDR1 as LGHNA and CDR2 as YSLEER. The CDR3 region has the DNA TGCGCCAGCAGCCAAGATCGGACAGGAGACTATGGCTACACCTTC. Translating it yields CASSQDRTGDYGYTF.

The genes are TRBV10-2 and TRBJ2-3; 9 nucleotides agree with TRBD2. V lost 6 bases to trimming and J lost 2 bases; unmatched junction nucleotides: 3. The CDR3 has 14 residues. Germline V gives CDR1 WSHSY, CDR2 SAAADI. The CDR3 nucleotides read TGCGCCAGCAGGGTAGCGGGGGCCACAGATACGCAGTATTTT. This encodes CASRVAGATDTQYF.

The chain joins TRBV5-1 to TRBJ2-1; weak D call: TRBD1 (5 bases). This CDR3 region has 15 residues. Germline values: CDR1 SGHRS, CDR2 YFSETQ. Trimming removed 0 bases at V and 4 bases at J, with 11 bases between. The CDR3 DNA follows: TGCGCCAGCAGCTTGGTGCCAGGGTCTTACAATGAGCAGTTCTTC. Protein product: CASSLVPGSYNEQFF. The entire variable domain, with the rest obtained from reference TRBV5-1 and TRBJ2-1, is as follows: KAGVTQTPRYLIKTRGQQVTLSCSPISGHRSVSWYQQTPGQGLQFLFEYFSETQRNKGNFPGRFSGRQFSNSRSEMNVSTLELGDSALYLCASSLVPGSYNEQFFGPGTRLTVL.

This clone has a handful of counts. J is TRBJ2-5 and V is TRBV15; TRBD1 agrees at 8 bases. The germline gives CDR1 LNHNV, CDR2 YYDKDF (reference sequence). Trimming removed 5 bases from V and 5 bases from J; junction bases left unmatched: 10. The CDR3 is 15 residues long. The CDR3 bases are TGTGCCACCAGCTTGTCCCTCACAGGGGGGGAGACCCAGTACTTC. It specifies CATSLSLTGGETQYF.

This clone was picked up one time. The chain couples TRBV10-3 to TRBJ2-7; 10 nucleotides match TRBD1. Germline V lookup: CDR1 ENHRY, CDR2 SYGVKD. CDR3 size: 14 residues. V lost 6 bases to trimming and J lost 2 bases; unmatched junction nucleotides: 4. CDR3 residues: CAIRDGQGAYEQYF. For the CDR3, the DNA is TGTGCCATCAGGGACGGACAGGGGGCCTACGAGCAGTACTTC.

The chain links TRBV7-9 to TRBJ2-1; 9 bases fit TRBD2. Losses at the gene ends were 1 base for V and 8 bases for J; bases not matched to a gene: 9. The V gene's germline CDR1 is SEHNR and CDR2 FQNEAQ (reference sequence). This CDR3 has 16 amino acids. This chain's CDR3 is CASSLDRASGEYEQFF. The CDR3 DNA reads TGTGCCAGCAGCTTAGATCGGGCTAGCGGGGAATATGAGCAGTTCTTC.

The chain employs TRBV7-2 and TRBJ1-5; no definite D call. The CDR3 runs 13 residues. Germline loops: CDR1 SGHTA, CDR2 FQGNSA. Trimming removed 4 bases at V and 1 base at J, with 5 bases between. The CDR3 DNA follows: TGTGCCAGCAGCTCACGGAGCAATCAGCCCCAGCATTTT. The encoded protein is CASSSRSNQPQHF.

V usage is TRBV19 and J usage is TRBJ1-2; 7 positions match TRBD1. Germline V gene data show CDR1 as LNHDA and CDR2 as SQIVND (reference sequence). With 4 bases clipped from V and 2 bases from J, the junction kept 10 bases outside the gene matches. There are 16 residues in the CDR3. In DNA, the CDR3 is TGTGCCAGTAGTACAAACCCAAGGACAGGCAACTATGGCTACACCTTC. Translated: CASSTNPRTGNYGYTF.

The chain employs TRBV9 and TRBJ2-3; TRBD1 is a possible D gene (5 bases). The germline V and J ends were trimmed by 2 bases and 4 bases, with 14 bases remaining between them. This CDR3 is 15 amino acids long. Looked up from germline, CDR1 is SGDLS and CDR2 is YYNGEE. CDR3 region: CASSVAQGGADTQYF. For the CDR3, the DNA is TGTGCCAGCAGCGTTGCCCAGGGTGGTGCAGATACGCAGTATTTT.

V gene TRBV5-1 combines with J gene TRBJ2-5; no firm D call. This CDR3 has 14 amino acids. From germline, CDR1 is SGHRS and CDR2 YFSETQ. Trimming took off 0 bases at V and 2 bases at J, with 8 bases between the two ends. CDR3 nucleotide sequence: TGCGCCAGCAGCTTGGTCGCGATGCAAGAGACCCAGTACTTC. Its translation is CASSLVAMQETQYF.

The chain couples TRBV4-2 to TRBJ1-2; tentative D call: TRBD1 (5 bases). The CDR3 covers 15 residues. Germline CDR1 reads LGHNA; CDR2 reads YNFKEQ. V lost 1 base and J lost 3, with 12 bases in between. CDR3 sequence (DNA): TGTGCCAGCAGCCAAGCGAGACAGAACTACTATGGCTACACCTTC. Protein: CASSQARQNYYGYTF.

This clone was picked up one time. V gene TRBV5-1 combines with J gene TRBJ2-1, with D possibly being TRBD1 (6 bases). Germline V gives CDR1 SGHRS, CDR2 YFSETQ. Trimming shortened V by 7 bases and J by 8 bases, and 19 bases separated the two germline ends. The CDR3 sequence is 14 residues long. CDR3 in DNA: TGCGCCAGCGCCCTGAGGGGGTTTATGGATGAGCAGTTCTTC. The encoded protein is CASALRGFMDEQFF.

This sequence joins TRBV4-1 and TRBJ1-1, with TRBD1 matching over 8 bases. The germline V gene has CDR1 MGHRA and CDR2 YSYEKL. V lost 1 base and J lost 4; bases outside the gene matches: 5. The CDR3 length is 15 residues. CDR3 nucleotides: TGCGCCAGCAGCCAAGGACAGGGGAGGGGCACTGAAGCTTTCTTT. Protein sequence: CASSQGQGRGTEAFF.

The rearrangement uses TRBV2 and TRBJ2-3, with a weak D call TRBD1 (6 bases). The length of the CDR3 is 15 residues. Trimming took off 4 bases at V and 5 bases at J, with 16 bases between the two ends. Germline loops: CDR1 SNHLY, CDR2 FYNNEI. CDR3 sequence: CASSALAGAGDTQYF. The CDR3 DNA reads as TGTGCCAGCAGTGCCCTGGCAGGGGCGGGAGATACGCAGTATTTT.

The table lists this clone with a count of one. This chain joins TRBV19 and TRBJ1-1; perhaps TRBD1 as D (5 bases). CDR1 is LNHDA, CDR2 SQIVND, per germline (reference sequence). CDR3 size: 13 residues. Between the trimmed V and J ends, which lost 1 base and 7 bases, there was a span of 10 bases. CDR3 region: CASSIARGSEAFF. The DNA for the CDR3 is TGTGCCAGTAGTATAGCTAGGGGAAGTGAAGCTTTCTTT.

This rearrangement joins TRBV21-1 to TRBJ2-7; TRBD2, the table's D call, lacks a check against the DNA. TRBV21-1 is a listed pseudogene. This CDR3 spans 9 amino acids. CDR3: CASRHGIWF. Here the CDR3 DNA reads TGTGCCAGCAGGCACGGGATCTGGTTC.

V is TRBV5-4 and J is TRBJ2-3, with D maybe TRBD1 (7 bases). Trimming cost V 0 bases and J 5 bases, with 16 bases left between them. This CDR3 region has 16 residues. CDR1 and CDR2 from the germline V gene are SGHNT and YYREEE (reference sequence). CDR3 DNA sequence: TGTGCCAGCAGCTTGGAGGTAGGGCAGGGGGGAGATACGCAGTATTTT. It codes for CASSLEVGQGGDTQYF.